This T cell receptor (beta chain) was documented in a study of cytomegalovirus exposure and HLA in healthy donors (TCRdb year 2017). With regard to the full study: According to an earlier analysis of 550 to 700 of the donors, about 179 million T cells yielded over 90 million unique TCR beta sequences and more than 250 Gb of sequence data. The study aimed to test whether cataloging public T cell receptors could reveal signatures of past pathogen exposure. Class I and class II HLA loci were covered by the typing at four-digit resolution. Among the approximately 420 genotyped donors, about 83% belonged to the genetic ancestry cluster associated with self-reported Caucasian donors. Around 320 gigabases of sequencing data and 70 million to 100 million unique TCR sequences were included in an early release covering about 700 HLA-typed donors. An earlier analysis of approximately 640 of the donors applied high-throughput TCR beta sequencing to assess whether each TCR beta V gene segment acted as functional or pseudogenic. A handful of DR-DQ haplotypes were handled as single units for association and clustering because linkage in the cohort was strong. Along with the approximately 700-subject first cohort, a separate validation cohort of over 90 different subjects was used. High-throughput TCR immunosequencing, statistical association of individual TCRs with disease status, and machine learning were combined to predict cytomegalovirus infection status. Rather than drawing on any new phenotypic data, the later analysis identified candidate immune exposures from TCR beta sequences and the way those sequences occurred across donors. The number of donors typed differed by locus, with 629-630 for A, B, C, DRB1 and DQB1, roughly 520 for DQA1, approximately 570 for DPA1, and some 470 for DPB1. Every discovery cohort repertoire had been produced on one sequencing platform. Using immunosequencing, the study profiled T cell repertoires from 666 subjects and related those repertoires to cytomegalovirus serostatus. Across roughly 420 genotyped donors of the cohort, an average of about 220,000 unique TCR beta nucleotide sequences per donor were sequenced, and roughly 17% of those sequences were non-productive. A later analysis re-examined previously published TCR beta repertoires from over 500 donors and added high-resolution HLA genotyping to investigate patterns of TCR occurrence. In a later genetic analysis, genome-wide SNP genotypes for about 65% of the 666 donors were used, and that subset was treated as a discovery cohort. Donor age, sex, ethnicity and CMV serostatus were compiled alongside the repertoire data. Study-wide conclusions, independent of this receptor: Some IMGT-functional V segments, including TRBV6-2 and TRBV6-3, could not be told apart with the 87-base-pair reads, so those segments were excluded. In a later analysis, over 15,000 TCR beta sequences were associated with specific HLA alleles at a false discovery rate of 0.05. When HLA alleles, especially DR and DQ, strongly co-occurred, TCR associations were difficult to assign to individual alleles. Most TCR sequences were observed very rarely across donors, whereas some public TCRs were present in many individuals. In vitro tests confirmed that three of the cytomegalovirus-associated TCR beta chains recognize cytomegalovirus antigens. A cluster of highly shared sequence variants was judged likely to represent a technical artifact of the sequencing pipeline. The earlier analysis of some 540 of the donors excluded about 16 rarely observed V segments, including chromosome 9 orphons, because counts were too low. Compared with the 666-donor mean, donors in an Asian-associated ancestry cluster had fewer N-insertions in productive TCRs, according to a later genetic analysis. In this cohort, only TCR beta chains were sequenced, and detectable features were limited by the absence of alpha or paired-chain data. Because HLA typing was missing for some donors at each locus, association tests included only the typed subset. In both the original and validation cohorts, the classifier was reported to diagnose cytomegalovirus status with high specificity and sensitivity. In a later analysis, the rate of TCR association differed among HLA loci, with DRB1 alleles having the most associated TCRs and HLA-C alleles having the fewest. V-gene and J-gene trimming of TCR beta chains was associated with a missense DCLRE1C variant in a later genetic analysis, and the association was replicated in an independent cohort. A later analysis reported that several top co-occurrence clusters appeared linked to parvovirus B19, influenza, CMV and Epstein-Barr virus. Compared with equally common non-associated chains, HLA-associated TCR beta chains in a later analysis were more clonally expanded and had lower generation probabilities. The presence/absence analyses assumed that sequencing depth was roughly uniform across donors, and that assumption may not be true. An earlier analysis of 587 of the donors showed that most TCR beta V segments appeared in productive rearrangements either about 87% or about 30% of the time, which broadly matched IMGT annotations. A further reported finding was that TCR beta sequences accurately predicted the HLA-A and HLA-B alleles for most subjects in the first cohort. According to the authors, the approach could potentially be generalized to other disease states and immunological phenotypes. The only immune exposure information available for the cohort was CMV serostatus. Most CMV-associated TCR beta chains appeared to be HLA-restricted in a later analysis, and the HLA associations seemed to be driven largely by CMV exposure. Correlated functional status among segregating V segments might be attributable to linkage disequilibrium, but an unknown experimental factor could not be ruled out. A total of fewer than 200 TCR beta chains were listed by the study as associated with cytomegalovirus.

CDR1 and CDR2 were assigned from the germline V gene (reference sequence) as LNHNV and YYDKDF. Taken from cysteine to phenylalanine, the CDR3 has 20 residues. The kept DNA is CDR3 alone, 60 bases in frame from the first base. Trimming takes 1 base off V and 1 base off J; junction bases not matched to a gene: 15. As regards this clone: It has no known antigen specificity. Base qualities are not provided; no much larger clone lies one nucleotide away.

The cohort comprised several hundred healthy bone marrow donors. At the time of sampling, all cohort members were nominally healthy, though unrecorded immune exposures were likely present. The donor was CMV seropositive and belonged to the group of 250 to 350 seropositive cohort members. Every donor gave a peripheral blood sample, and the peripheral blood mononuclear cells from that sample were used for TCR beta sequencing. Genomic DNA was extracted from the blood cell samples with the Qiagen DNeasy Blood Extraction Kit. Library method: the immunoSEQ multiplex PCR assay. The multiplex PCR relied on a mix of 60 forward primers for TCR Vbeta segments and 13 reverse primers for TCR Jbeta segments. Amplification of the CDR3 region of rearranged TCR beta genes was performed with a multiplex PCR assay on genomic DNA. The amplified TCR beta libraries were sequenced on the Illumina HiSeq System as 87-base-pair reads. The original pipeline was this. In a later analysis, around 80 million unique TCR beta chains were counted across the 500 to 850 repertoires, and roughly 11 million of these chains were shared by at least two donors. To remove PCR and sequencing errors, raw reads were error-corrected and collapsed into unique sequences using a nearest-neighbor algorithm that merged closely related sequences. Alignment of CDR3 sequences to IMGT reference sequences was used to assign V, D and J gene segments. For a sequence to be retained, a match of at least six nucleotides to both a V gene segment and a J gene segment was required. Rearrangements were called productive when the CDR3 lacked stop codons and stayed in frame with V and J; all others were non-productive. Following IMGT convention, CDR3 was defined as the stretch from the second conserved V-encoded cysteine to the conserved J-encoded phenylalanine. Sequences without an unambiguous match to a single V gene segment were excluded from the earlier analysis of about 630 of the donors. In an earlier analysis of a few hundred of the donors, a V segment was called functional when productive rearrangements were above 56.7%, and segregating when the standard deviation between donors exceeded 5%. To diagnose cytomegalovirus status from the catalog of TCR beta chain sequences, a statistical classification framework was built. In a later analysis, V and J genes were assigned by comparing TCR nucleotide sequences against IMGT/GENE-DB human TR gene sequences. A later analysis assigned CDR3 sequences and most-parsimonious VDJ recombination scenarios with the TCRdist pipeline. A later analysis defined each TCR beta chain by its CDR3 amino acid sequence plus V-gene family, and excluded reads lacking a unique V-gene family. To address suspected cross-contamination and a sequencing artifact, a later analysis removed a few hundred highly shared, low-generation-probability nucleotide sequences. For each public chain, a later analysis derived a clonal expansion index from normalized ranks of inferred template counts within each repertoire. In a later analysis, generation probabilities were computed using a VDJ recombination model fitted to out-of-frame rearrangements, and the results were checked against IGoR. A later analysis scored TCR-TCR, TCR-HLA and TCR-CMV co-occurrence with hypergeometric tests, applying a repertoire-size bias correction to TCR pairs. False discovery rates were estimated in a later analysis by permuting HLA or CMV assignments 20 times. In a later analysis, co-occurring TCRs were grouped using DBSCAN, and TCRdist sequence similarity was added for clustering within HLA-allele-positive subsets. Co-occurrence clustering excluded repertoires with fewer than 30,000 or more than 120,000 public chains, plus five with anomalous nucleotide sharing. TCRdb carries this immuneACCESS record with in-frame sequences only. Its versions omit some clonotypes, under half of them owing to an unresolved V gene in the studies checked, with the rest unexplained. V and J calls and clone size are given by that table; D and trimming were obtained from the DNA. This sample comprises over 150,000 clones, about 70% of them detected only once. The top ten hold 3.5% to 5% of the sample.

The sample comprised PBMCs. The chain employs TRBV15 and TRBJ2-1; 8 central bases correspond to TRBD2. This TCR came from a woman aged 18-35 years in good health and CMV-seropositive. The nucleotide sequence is TGTGCCACCAGCAGAGGTTTCGGGACTAGTCGACAAAGATCCTACAATGAGCAGTTCTTC. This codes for CATSRGFGTSRQRSYNEQFF.